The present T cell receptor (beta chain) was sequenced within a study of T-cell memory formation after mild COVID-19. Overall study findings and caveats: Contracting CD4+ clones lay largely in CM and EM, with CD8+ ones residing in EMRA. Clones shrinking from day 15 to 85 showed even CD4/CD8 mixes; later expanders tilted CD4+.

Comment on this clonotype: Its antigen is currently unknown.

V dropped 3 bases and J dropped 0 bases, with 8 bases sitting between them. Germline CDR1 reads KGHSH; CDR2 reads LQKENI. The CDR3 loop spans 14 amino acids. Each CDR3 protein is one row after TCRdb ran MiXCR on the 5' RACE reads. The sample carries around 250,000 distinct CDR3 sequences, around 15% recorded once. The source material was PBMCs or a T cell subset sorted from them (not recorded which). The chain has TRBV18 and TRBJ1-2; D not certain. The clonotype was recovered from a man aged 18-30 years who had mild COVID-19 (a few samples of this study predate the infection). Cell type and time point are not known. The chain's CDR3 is CASSPVRTNYGYTF. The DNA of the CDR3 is TGTGCCAGCTCACCGGTCAGAACTAACTATGGCTACACCTTC.